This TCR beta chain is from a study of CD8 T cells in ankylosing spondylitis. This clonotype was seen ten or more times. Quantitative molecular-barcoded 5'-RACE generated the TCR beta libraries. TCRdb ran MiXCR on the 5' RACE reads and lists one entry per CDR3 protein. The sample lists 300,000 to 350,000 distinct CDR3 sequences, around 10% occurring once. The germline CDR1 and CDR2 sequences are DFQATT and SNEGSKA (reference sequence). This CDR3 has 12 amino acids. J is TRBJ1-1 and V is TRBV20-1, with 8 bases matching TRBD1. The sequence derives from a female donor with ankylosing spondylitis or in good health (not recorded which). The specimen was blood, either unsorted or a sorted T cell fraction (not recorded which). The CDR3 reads CSTGQDNTEAFF. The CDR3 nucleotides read TGCAGCACGGGACAGGACAACACTGAAGCTTTCTTT.